Included here is one T cell receptor (beta chain) sequence, with context. Its specificity is unknown. The data stem from a study of T cells expressing NK-cell markers. Study outcomes and limitations: Dominance of the CD3+CD56-NKG2C+ fraction by these clonotypes also held in several donors.

It was by 5'RACE template switching with UMIs that TCR beta cDNA was made. TCRdb reprocessed the 5' RACE reads and stores each CDR3 protein as one record, lacking DNA. The sample totals under 500,000 distinct CDR3 sequences; its top ten clones hold 6% to 9.5%. The CDR3 consists of 16 residues. Germline-derived CDR1 and CDR2 are MNHEY and SVGEGT. The chain employs TRBV6-2 or TRBV6-3 and TRBJ1-1; no DNA is available, so the TRBD1 call from TCRdb remains unchecked. This receptor was obtained from a woman aged 18 to 69 in good health. Sequenced sample: blood T cells: a sorted CD56 or NKG2C T cell subset, CD4+ or CD8+ T cells, or bulk PBMC T cells (not recorded which). The CDR3 reads CASSYEFGGRETEAFF.